This TCR beta chain is from a study of CD8+CD57+ T cells in acquired aplastic anemia. This clonotype was seen a few times. The antigen remains undetermined. Germline CDR1 MNHEY, CDR2 SVGEGT. V shed 5 bases and J shed 7 bases, with 21 bases lying between them. The CDR3 runs to 15 residues. It was genomic DNA that served as the template for profiling TCR beta VDJ and CDR3. MiXCR was run by TCRdb on the reads, yielding one entry per CDR3 protein. The sample has a few hundred thousand distinct CDR3 sequences; roughly 61% are singletons. The authors sequenced patients whose flow cytometry had shown CD8+CD57+ cell expansion. Overall study results and limits: Between the patient and control groups, CD8+ Simpson's diversity did not differ significantly.

The chain carries TRBV6-2 or TRBV6-3 and TRBJ2-7, with D perhaps given as TRBD1 or TRBD2 (5 bases each). This clonotype was sampled from a human donor with aplastic anemia. Sequencing was done on a sample of sorted CD4+, CD8+, or CD8+CD57+ T cells (not recorded which) from PBMCs. CDR3 in amino acids: CASSEIGASYNEQYF. As DNA, the CDR3 is TGTGCCAGCAGTGAAATCGGGGCCTCCTACAATGAGCAGTACTTC.